What follows are 4 T cell receptor beta chains derived from one specimen sequenced in a study of read filtering for tumor transcriptome and immune sequencing. From roughly 0.4 ug of RNA, a library with molecular barcoded alpha/delta and beta/gamma adaptors was made. TCRdb independently ran MiXCR on the reads; one entry per CDR3 protein. The sample carries 100,000 to 150,000 distinct CDR3 sequences, 10% to 15% recorded once. Sequencing used a population of CD138-negative cells sorted from bone marrow. Every receptor here comes from a donor at least 40 years old with multiple myeloma.

The sample holds many counts of this clonotype. The chain joins TRBV6-1 to TRBJ2-2; D ambiguous. The CDR3 contains 14 residues. CDR1 MNHNS and CDR2 SASEGT come from the germline V gene. Deletions cut 5 bases from V and 1 base from J, with 8 bases between. The CDR3 loop is CASSSTKNTGELFF. DNA for the CDR3: TGTGCCAGCAGTTCCACAAAGAACACCGGGGAGCTGTTTTTT.

This clonotype was counted at least ten times. The rearrangement uses TRBV3-1 and TRBJ2-1; 8 bases agree with TRBD1. CDR1 is LGHDT and CDR2 is YNNKEL in the germline V gene (reference sequence). The CDR3 sequence is 11 residues long. J gave up 13 bases and V 8 bases, and 7 bases lay outside the gene matches. CDR3 coding DNA: TGTGCCAGCTCTTCAGGACAGGGACAGTTCTTC. Its protein product is CASSSGQGQFF.

This chain uses TRBV2 with TRBJ2-5; 11 nucleotides agree with TRBD2. Germline V CDR1 and CDR2: SNHLY, FYNNEI. Trimming removed 5 bases from V and 4 bases from J; junction bases left unmatched: 6. The CDR3 runs to 15 residues. In DNA form, the CDR3 reads TGTGCCAGCAGTCGACTAGCGGGGTCAGCAGAGACCCAGTACTTC. Residues: CASSRLAGSAETQYF.

For this clonotype: A much larger clonotype is one base distant, so this may be a read error. This chain joins TRBV5-4 and TRBJ2-3, with TRBD2 identical over 9 bases. The CDR3 runs 17 residues. Germline assignment: CDR1 SGHNT and CDR2 YYREEE (reference sequence). The CDR3 nucleotides read TGTGCCGGCAGCTTGGGACTGGCGGGAGGGCCCGGAGATACGCAGTATTTT. Amino acid sequence: CAGSLGLAGGPGDTQYF.